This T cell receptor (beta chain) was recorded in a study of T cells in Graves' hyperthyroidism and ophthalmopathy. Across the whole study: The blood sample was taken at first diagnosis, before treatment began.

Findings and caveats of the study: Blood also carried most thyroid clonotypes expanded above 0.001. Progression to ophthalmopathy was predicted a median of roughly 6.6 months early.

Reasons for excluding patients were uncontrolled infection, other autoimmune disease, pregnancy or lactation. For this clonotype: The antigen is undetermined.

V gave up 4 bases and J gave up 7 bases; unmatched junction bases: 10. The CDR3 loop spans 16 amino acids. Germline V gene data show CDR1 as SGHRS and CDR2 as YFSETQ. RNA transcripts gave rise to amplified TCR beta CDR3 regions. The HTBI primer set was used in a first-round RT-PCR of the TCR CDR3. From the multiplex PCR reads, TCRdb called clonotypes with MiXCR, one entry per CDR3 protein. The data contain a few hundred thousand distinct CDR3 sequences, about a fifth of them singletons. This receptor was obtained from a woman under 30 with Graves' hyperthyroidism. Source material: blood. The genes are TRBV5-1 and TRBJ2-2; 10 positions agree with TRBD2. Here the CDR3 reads CASSPSGGAFVGELFF. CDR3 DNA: TGCGCCAGCAGCCCGAGCGGGGGGGCCTTTGTCGGGGAGCTGTTTTTT. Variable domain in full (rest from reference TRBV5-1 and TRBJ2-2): KAGVTQTPRYLIKTRGQQVTLSCSPISGHRSVSWYQQTPGQGLQFLFEYFSETQRNKGNFPGRFSGRQFSNSRSEMNVSTLELGDSALYLCASSPSGGAFVGELFFGEGSRLTVL.